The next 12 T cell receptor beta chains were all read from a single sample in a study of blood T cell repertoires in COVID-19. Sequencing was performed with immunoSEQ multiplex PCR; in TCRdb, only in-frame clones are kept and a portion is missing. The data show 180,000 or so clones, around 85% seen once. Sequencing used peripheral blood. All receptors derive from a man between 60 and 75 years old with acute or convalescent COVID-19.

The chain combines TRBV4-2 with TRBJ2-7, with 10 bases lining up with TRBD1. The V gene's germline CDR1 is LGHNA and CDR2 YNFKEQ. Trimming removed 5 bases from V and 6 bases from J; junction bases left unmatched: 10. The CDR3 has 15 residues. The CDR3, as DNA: TGTGCCAGCAGCTCCTCCGGGACAGGGGTGGGCGAGCAGTACTTC. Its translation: CASSSSGTGVGEQYF.

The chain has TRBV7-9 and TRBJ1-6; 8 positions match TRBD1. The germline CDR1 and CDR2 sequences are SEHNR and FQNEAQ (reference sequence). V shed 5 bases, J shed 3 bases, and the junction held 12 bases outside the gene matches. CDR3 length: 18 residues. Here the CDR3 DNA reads TGTGCCAGCAGCGACCGGGACAGGAGGGGGGACTATAATTCACCCCTCCACTTT. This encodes CASSDRDRRGDYNSPLHF.

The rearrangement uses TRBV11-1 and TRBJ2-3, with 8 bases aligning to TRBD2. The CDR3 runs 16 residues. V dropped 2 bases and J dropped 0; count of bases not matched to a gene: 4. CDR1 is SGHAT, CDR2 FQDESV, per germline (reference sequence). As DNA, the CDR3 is TGTGCCAGCAGCTTACTCGCTAGCGGGAGCACAGATACGCAGTATTTT. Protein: CASSLLASGSTDTQYF.

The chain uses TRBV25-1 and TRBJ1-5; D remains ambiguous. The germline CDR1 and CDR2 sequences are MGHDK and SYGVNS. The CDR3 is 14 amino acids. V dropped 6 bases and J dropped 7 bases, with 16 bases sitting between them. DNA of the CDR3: TGTGCCAGCAGCGATGGTCGTGGTAGCCAGCCCCAGCATTTT. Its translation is CASSDGRGSQPQHF.

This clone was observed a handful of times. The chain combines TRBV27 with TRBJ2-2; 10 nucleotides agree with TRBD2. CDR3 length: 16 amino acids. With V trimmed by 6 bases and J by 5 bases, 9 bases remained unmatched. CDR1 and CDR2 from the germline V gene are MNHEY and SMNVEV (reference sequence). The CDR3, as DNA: TGTGCCAGCAGGATCGGACTAGCGGACCTTACCGGGGAGCTGTTTTTT. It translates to CASRIGLADLTGELFF.

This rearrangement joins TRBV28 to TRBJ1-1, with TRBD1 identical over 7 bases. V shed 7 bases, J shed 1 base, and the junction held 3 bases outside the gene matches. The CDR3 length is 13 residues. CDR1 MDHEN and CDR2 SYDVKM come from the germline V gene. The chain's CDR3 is CASKGTENTEAFF. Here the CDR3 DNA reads TGTGCCAGCAAGGGGACAGAGAACACTGAAGCTTTCTTT.

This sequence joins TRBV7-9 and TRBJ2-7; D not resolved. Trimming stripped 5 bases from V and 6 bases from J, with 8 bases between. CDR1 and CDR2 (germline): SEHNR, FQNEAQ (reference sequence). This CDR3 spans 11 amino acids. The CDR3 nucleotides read TGTGCCAGCAGCCACCCGAGCGAGCAGTACTTC. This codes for CASSHPSEQYF.

CDR3 residues: CASSRQRQGANYGYTF. DNA of the CDR3: TGTGCCAGTAGTCGCCAAAGACAGGGGGCTAACTATGGCTACACCTTC. V is TRBV19 and J is TRBJ1-2, with 9 bases aligning to TRBD1. With V trimmed by 5 bases and J by 0 bases, 7 bases remained unmatched. Germline CDR1 reads LNHDA; CDR2 reads SQIVND (reference sequence). CDR3 size: 16 residues.

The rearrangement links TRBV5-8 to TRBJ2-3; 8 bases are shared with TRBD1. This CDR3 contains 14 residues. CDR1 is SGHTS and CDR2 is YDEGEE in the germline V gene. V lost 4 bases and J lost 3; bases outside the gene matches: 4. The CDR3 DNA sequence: TGTGCCAGCAGCATAGGACAGGGAACAGATACGCAGTATTTT. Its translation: CASSIGQGTDTQYF.

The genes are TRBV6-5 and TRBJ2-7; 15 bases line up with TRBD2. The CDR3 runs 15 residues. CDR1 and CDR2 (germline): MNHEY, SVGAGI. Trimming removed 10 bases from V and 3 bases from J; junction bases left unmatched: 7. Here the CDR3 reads CATGLAGGPSYEQYF. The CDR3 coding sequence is TGTGCCACCGGACTAGCGGGAGGGCCGAGCTACGAGCAGTACTTC.

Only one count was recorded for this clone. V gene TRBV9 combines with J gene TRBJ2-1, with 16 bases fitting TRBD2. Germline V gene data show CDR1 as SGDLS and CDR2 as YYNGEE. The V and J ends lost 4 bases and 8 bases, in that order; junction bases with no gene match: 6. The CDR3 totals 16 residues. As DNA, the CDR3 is TGTGCCAGCAGCTCCGGGACTAGCGGGAGGGTGGATGAGCAGTTCTTC. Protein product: CASSSGTSGRVDEQFF.

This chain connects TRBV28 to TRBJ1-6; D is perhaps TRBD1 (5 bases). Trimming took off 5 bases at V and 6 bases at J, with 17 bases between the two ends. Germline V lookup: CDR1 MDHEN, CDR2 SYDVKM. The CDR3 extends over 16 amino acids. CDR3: CASSPRGPETNSPLHF. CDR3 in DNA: TGTGCCAGCAGTCCGCGGGGCCCCGAAACTAATTCACCCCTCCACTTT.